This is a list of T cell receptor beta chains from one sample in a study of cytomegalovirus exposure and HLA in healthy donors. Generated by immunoSEQ multiplex PCR, the TCRdb table keeps only in-frame clones and is missing some. The sample records 70,000 to 90,000 clones, 60% to 80% being singletons. Sequences were obtained from PBMCs. These receptor sequences come from a middle-aged man in good health and CMV-seronegative. CDR3s include the opening cysteine and the closing phenylalanine or tryptophan. A D gene is named only where the DNA matches it firmly. Only some rows state a clone size, as once, few, many or a class for expanded clones.

J gene	D gene	clone size	V gene	CDR3 DNA	CDR3 protein
TRBJ1-4	TRBD1	.	TRBV9	TGTGCCAGCAGCGTAGCTTCACAGGGGGCAAATGAAAAACTGTTTTTT	CASSVASQGANEKLFF
TRBJ1-2	.	.	TRBV28	TGTGCCAGCAGCGATCCAGGGGTCTCTGGCTACACCTTC	CASSDPGVSGYTF
TRBJ2-7	TRBD2	.	TRBV30	TGTGCCTGGAGTGGGTGGAGCGGGAGAGGCAACGAGCAGTACTTC	CAWSGWSGRGNEQYF
TRBJ1-5	.	.	TRBV29-1	TGCAGCGTTCAGGGGCAGGGTGGCCAGCCCCAGCATTTT	CSVQGQGGQPQHF
TRBJ2-1	TRBD2	.	TRBV30	TGTGCCTGGAGTGTACAGGGGCTAGCGGGAGAGGGTGAGCAGTTCTTC	CAWSVQGLAGEGEQFF
TRBJ2-5	TRBD2	.	TRBV7-7	TGTGCTAGCAGCTTAAAAGCGGGGGGGCTGAGTGTCGGAGAGACCCAGTACTTC	CASSLKAGGLSVGETQYF
TRBJ2-1	.	.	TRBV5-4	TGTGCCAGCAGCCCCCGGCAGGAATACAATGAGCAGTTCTTC	CASSPRQEYNEQFF
TRBJ1-1	.	few	TRBV11-3	TGTGCCAGCAGCTTAGCAGAGGGTAACACTGAAGCTTTCTTT	CASSLAEGNTEAFF
TRBJ2-3	TRBD2	.	TRBV29-1	TGCAGCGTTGAAGACCCGATTCCGGGACTAGCGGGGAGAAATACGCAGTATTTT	CSVEDPIPGLAGRNTQYF
TRBJ2-5	.	once	TRBV5-1	TGCGCCAGCAGCCCCGACACCTCTGGGGAGACCCAGTACTTC	CASSPDTSGETQYF
TRBJ1-5	.	.	TRBV7-6	TGTGCCAGCAGCTTATTCGCCCTTGGGTCCGGGGAGCCCCAGCATTTT	CASSLFALGSGEPQHF
TRBJ2-1	TRBD2	.	TRBV7-7	TGTGCTAGCAGCTTAGGAACTAGCGGGTATGAGCAGTTCTTC	CASSLGTSGYEQFF
TRBJ1-1	.	.	TRBV6-1	TGTGCCAGCAGTGACATAAACATGAACACTGAAGCTTTCTTT	CASSDINMNTEAFF
TRBJ1-2	.	.	TRBV6-5	TGTGCCAGCAGTTACGTTCCAACAGGGTCTTATGGCTACACCTTC	CASSYVPTGSYGYTF
TRBJ2-7	TRBD2	.	TRBV5-6	TGTGCCAGCAGCTTGGTAGCTAGCGGGAGCGCTGGGCAGTACTTC	CASSLVASGSAGQYF
TRBJ2-3	TRBD1	.	TRBV5-6	TGTGCCAGCAGCTTGTCCGGACAGGGGACCACAGATACGCAGTATTTT	CASSLSGQGTTDTQYF
TRBJ1-1	.	.	TRBV6-1	TGTGCCAGCAGTTATACAGGTAACACTGAAGCTTTCTTT	CASSYTGNTEAFF
TRBJ2-7	.	.	TRBV10-3	TGTGCCATCAGTGATTTATACGAGCAGTACTTC	CAISDLYEQYF
TRBJ2-7	.	.	TRBV19	TGTGCCAGTAGTCGACAGCTTTCCTACGAGCAGTACTTC	CASSRQLSYEQYF
TRBJ2-5	.	.	TRBV5-4	TGTGCCAGCAGCTTTGGGTTCAACAGGGTGGGTGAGACCCAGTACTTC	CASSFGFNRVGETQYF
TRBJ2-5	.	once	TRBV6-5	TGTGCCAGCAGTTACTCAGCCGGTAGCCCCCCGTACTTC	CASSYSAGSPPYF
TRBJ2-1	TRBD2	.	TRBV25-1	TGTGCCAGCAGCGACCCCTCCGGGGGGGCAAATGAGCAGTTCTTC	CASSDPSGGANEQFF
TRBJ1-4	.	.	TRBV11-2	TGTGCCAGCAGCTTACGAGGGACACTCAGGGAAAAACTGTTTTTT	CASSLRGTLREKLFF
TRBJ2-3	.	.	TRBV7-6	TGTGCCAGCAGCTTCGGGAGTAGCACAGATACGCAGTATTTT	CASSFGSSTDTQYF
TRBJ2-6	TRBD2	.	TRBV10-2	TGCGCCAGCAGTGAAGATTCGGCGGGAGGACACTCTGGGGCCAACGTCCTGACTTTC	CASSEDSAGGHSGANVLTF
TRBJ1-1	.	.	TRBV2	TGTGCCAGCAGTGACACAGGGTACCCGAGTGCTTTCTTT	CASSDTGYPSAFF
TRBJ1-1	.	.	TRBV6-5	TGTGCCAGCAGTTACGACAGATGGGCGGGAGAAGCTTTCTTT	CASSYDRWAGEAFF
TRBJ1-1	.	.	TRBV6-5	TGTGCCAGCAGTTACAGCAGGGGGAACACTGAAGCTTTCTTT	CASSYSRGNTEAFF
TRBJ1-2	.	.	TRBV5-6	TGTGCCAGCAGCTTGTTAATAGGGAGCGGCTACACCTTC	CASSLLIGSGYTF
TRBJ2-7	TRBD1	few	TRBV6-1	TGTGCCAGCAGTGACAGACAGGGCCAAGTCGAGCAGTACTTC	CASSDRQGQVEQYF
TRBJ1-5	TRBD1	few	TRBV7-8	TGTGCCAGCAGCCTAAGGGGGACAGGGGTTCAGCCCCAGCATTTT	CASSLRGTGVQPQHF
TRBJ2-3	TRBD2	.	TRBV29-1	TGCAGCGTTGCTATTCCAGCGGGAGTTGTAGATACGCAGTATTTT	CSVAIPAGVVDTQYF